Listed here are 24 T cell receptor beta chains from one sample, sequenced in a study of blood T cell repertoires in COVID-19. Clones were read by immunoSEQ multiplex PCR, and TCRdb kept only the in-frame ones, dropping some. The sample includes around 120,000 clones, about 75% seen only once; the top ten take about 6.5%. Material: peripheral blood. These receptors all stem from a man older than 75 with acute or convalescent COVID-19.

The J gene is TRBJ2-1, the V gene TRBV7-3; 9 bases line up with TRBD2. This CDR3 is built from 15 residues. The trim removed 2 bases at V and 7 bases at J, leaving 6 bases unmatched. CDR1 SGHTA and CDR2 FQGTGA come from the germline V gene. The CDR3 is CASSLWASGTNEQFF. The DNA for the CDR3 is TGTGCCAGCAGCTTATGGGCTAGCGGGACTAATGAGCAGTTCTTC.

This chain joins TRBV7-8 and TRBJ2-3, with 7 bases matching TRBD2. Germline CDR1 is SGHVS and CDR2 is FQNEAQ. With 3 bases clipped from V and 3 bases from J, the junction kept 0 bases outside the gene matches. The CDR3 runs to 13 residues. CDR3 DNA: TGTGCCAGCAGCTTGCGGGAGACAGATACGCAGTATTTT. The encoded protein is CASSLRETDTQYF.

In this sample, this clone turned up many times. V is TRBV3-1 (or the pseudogene TRBV3-2) and J is TRBJ2-2, with 10 bases lining up with TRBD2. V trimming: 4 bases; J trimming: 6 bases; junction bases outside the gene matches: 8. The length of the CDR3 is 16 residues. Germline V gives CDR1 LGHDT, CDR2 YNNKEL (reference sequence). The chain's CDR3 is CASSRTSSGRSGELFF. The CDR3 DNA reads as TGTGCCAGCAGCCGAACGTCTAGCGGGAGATCCGGGGAGCTGTTTTTT.

V usage is TRBV6-2 or TRBV6-3 and J usage is TRBJ2-5; 12 nucleotides align to TRBD2. CDR3 size: 14 residues. CDR1 and CDR2 (germline): MNHEY, SVGEGT. V trimming: 5 bases; J trimming: 6 bases; junction bases outside the gene matches: 4. The CDR3 spells CASSLAGGLKTQYF. The CDR3 DNA follows: TGTGCCAGCAGTCTAGCGGGAGGGTTGAAGACCCAGTACTTC.

The chain links TRBV6-5 to TRBJ2-2; the D is unclear. CDR1 and CDR2 from the germline V gene are MNHEY and SVGAGI. Trimming stripped 7 bases from V and 1 base from J, with 10 bases between. The CDR3 loop spans 14 amino acids. CDR3 sequence: CASTENRNTGELFF. The DNA of the CDR3 is TGTGCCAGCACCGAAAACAGGAACACCGGGGAGCTGTTTTTT.

CDR3 coding DNA: TGTGCCAGCAGTACCTGGACAGGGGGAACTGAAGCTTTCTTT. The encoded protein is CASSTWTGGTEAFF. The chain couples TRBV6-2 or TRBV6-3 to TRBJ1-1; 10 bases are shared with TRBD1. The CDR3 is made up of 14 amino acids. Germline CDR1 is MNHEY and CDR2 is SVGEGT. Trimming took 5 bases from V and 5 from J; bases not matched to a gene: 5.

The chain links TRBV10-3 to TRBJ1-2; 7 bases match TRBD1. J was trimmed by 7 bases and V by 2 bases; bases with no gene match: 4. Germline V gene lookup returns CDR1 ENHRY and CDR2 SYGVKD. CDR3 length: 13 residues. CDR3 in amino acids: CAISEGGTVGYTF. The DNA for the CDR3 is TGTGCCATCAGTGAGGGGGGGACAGTTGGCTACACCTTC.

The chain links TRBV20-1 to TRBJ1-3, with D perhaps matching TRBD1 (5 bases). The germline gives CDR1 DFQATT, CDR2 SNEGSKA (reference sequence). The CDR3 is 11 residues long. The V and J ends lost 6 bases and 2 bases respectively, with 5 bases between them. The CDR3 region is CSAGAGNTIYF. CDR3 bases: TGCAGTGCAGGGGCTGGAAACACCATATATTTT.

The rearrangement links TRBV7-9 to TRBJ2-2; no definite D call. The CDR3 totals 14 residues. Germline V gene data show CDR1 as SEHNR and CDR2 as FQNEAQ (reference sequence). Trimming took 2 bases from V and 0 from J, leaving 4 bases between them. The CDR3: CASSLPSNTGELFF. As DNA, the CDR3 is TGTGCCAGCAGCTTACCTTCGAACACCGGGGAGCTGTTTTTT.

The chain carries TRBV6-6 and TRBJ2-7, with 10 positions matching TRBD1. This CDR3 has 14 amino acids. The V gene end was trimmed by 6 bases and the J gene end by 2 bases; junction bases not matched to a gene: 4. Germline-derived CDR1 and CDR2 are MNHNY and SVGAGI (reference sequence). CDR3 loop: CASRDRGTTYEQYF. CDR3 bases: TGTGCCAGCAGGGACAGGGGGACCACCTACGAGCAGTACTTC.

The rearrangement uses TRBV19 and TRBJ1-5; D might be TRBD1 (6 bases). This CDR3 has 18 amino acids. V lost 1 base, J lost 1 base, and 17 bases lay in between. The germline V gene encodes CDR1 LNHDA and CDR2 SQIVND (reference sequence). CDR3 DNA: TGTGCCAGTAGTATAGGAGTGGGGGGGGCGCGGAGCAATCAGCCCCAGCATTTT. Translation gives CASSIGVGGARSNQPQHF.

J is TRBJ2-2 and V is TRBV5-1, with D tentatively TRBD2 (6 bases). Germline V gene sequence: CDR1 SGHRS, CDR2 YFSETQ. The length of the CDR3 is 14 residues. Trimming took off 4 bases at V and 5 bases at J, with 12 bases between the two ends. CDR3 in amino acids: CASSVSGGTGELFF. CDR3 DNA sequence: TGCGCCAGCAGCGTGTCCGGGGGAACCGGGGAGCTGTTTTTT.

The sample holds one count of this clone. The chain couples TRBV18 to TRBJ2-5; 8 positions match TRBD1. The CDR3 runs to 15 residues. V shed 5 bases, J shed 2 bases, and the junction held 7 bases outside the gene matches. Germline V CDR1 and CDR2: KGHSH, LQKENI. CDR3 residues: CASSSGTGRQETQYF. The CDR3, as DNA: TGTGCCAGCTCATCCGGGACAGGCCGACAAGAGACCCAGTACTTC.

This chain connects TRBV5-1 to TRBJ2-2; D unresolved. Trimming cost V 7 bases and J 6 bases, with 16 bases left between them. The CDR3 contains 14 residues. The V gene's germline CDR1 is SGHRS and CDR2 YFSETQ. The CDR3 nucleotides read TGCGCCAGCCGGGTCACTTTTAACTCCGGGGAGCTGTTTTTT. Translation gives CASRVTFNSGELFF. Full variable domain (missing parts from reference TRBV5-1 and TRBJ2-2): KAGVTQTPRYLIKTRGQQVTLSCSPISGHRSVSWYQQTPGQGLQFLFEYFSETQRNKGNFPGRFSGRQFSNSRSEMNVSTLELGDSALYLCASRVTFNSGELFFGEGSRLTVL.

This CDR3 is CASRGTSVGEQFF. In nucleotides, the CDR3 is TGTGCCAGCAGAGGGACTAGCGTAGGTGAGCAGTTCTTC. The gene calls are TRBV27 and TRBJ2-1, with 10 nucleotides matching TRBD2. V lost 6 bases and J lost 9; bases outside the gene matches: 5. Germline V gives CDR1 MNHEY, CDR2 SMNVEV (reference sequence). The CDR3 contains 13 residues.

The V call is TRBV5-4, the J call TRBJ2-3, with D possibly matching TRBD1 (6 bases). In germline, CDR1 is SGHNT, CDR2 YYREEE (reference sequence). V was pared by 4 bases and J by 6 bases, with 18 bases between. The CDR3 runs 15 residues. CDR3 residues: CASSPPGRQGDTQYF. In DNA form, the CDR3 reads TGTGCCAGCAGCCCCCCGGGACGCCAGGGGGATACGCAGTATTTT.

The chain links TRBV10-3 to TRBJ2-3; perhaps TRBD1 as D (6 bases). This CDR3 is built from 15 residues. CDR1 is ENHRY and CDR2 is SYGVKD in the germline V gene. V gave up 5 bases and J gave up 0 bases, with 12 bases separating them. CDR3 loop: CAISSGQTSTDTQYF. The CDR3, as DNA: TGTGCCATCAGTTCCGGACAGACCAGCACAGATACGCAGTATTTT.

The rearrangement joins TRBV10-3 to TRBJ1-2; D uncertain. CDR1 is ENHRY, CDR2 SYGVKD, per germline. This CDR3 contains 16 residues. Trimming cost V 2 bases and J 1 base, with 14 bases left between them. CDR3 protein: CAISEAGNGVNYGYTF. Here the CDR3 DNA reads TGTGCCATCAGTGAGGCGGGAAACGGCGTTAACTATGGCTACACCTTC.

The chain carries TRBV9 and TRBJ2-3; D gene unclear. The CDR3 runs 15 residues. Germline V gene data show CDR1 as SGDLS and CDR2 as YYNGEE. Between the trimmed V and J ends, which lost 0 bases and 4 bases, there was a span of 12 bases. This CDR3 is CASSVGGSQADTQYF. The DNA of the CDR3 is TGTGCCAGCAGCGTAGGTGGAAGTCAGGCAGATACGCAGTATTTT.

CDR3 nucleotide sequence: TGTGCCAGCAGCCTCCGGGTCACTGAAGCTTTCTTT. It encodes CASSLRVTEAFF. The chain links TRBV6-2 or TRBV6-3 to TRBJ1-1; no firm D call. The V end lost 6 bases, the J end lost 4 bases, and 9 bases lay between the germline ends. Germline CDR1 reads MNHEY; CDR2 reads SVGEGT. The CDR3 covers 12 residues.

This clone was seen more than once but under ten times. The chain uses TRBV19 and TRBJ2-7, with 9 bases that match TRBD1. The V gene's germline CDR1 is LNHDA and CDR2 SQIVND (reference sequence). The CDR3 consists of 15 residues. V trimming: 5 bases; J trimming: 0 bases; junction bases outside the gene matches: 5. The CDR3 here is CASSPGQGSSYEQYF. CDR3 coding DNA: TGTGCCAGTAGTCCCGGACAGGGGAGCTCCTACGAGCAGTACTTC. Full variable domain (remainder filled in from reference TRBV19 and TRBJ2-7): DGGITQSPKYLFRKEGQNVTLSCEQNLNHDAMYWYRQDPGQGLRLIYYSQIVNDFQKGDIAEGYSVSREKKESFPLTVTSAQKNPTAFYLCASSPGQGSSYEQYFGPGTRLTVT.

The V and J genes are TRBV19 and TRBJ2-2; D is possibly TRBD2 (7 bases). Trimming took 4 bases from V and 6 from J, leaving 12 bases between them. The germline V gene has CDR1 LNHDA and CDR2 SQIVND (reference sequence). This CDR3 spans 14 amino acids. Here the CDR3 reads CASSKRGGAGELFF. CDR3 nucleotide sequence: TGTGCCAGTAGTAAAAGGGGGGGAGCCGGGGAGCTGTTTTTT. Drawing the rest from reference TRBV19 and TRBJ2-2, the complete variable domain is DGGITQSPKYLFRKEGQNVTLSCEQNLNHDAMYWYRQDPGQGLRLIYYSQIVNDFQKGDIAEGYSVSREKKESFPLTVTSAQKNPTAFYLCASSKRGGAGELFFGEGSRLTVL.

The chain employs TRBV11-2 and TRBJ2-1; D possibly corresponds to TRBD2 (5 bases). Germline V gene data show CDR1 as SGHAT and CDR2 as FQNNGV. Trimming pared 7 bases from V and 8 bases from J, leaving 15 bases between. There are 13 residues in the CDR3. This chain's CDR3 is CASTRGLLDEQFF. CDR3 nucleotide sequence: TGTGCCAGCACAAGAGGACTGTTGGATGAGCAGTTCTTC. The full variable domain, with the rest looked up from reference TRBV11-2 and TRBJ2-1, is EAGVAQSPRYKIIEKRQSVAFWCNPISGHATLYWYQQILGQGPKLLIQFQNNGVVDDSQLPKDRFSAERLKGVDSTLKIQPAKLEDSAVYLCASTRGLLDEQFFGPGTRLTVL.

This clone was counted only a few times. V is TRBV19 and J is TRBJ2-1; perhaps TRBD2 as D (5 bases). The CDR3 has 17 residues. V gave up 6 bases and J gave up 5 bases, with 23 bases separating them. Germline CDR1 and CDR2: LNHDA and SQIVND (reference sequence). CDR3 loop: CASRPPPAGSRNNEQFF. CDR3 nucleotide sequence: TGTGCCAGTAGGCCCCCCCCGGCGGGCTCTAGGAACAATGAGCAGTTCTTC.